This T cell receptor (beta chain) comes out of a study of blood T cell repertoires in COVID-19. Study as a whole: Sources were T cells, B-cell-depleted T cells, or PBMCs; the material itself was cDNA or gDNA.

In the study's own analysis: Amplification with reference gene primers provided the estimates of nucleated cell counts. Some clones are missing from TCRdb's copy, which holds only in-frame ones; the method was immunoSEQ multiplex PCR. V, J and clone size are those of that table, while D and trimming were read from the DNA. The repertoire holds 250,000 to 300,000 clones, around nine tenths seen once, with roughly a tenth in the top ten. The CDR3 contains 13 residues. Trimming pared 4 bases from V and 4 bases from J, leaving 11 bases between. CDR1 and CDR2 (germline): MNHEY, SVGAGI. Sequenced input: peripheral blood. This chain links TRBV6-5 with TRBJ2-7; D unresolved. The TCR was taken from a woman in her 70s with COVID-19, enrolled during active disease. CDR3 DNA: TGTGCCAGCAGTTTAAACAGCTATTACGAGCAGTACTTC. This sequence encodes CASSLNSYYEQYF.